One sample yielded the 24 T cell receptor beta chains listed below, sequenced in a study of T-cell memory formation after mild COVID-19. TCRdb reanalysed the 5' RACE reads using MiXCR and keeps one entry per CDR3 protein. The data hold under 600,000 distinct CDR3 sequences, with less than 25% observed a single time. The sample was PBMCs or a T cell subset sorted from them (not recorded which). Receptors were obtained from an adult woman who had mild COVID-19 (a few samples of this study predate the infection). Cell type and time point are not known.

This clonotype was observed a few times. CDR3 nucleotides: TGTGCCAGCAGTTTCCCTAGCGGGGGCTCGAATACGCAGTATTTT. Amino acids: CASSFPSGGSNTQYF. V and J are TRBV3-1 and TRBJ2-3; TRBD2 matches at 10 bases. Trimming at V came to 6 bases and at J to 7 bases, leaving 10 bases not matched to a gene. This CDR3 is built from 15 residues. The germline CDR1 and CDR2 sequences are LGHDT and YNNKEL (reference sequence).

Here the CDR3 DNA reads TGTGCCAGCAGCCGCGACGGACCCCACACTGAAGCTTTCTTT. Its translation is CASSRDGPHTEAFF. The rearrangement joins TRBV7-9 to TRBJ1-1; unclear D gene. In germline, CDR1 is SEHNR, CDR2 FQNEAQ (reference sequence). Trimming took 5 bases from V and 3 from J, leaving 13 bases between them. This CDR3 spans 14 amino acids.

The CDR3 region is CASSATPGRLSYEQYF. Written as DNA, the CDR3 is TGTGCCAGCAGCGCCACTCCGGGACGGTTATCCTACGAGCAGTACTTC. The chain uses TRBV27 and TRBJ2-7; D tentatively reads TRBD1 or TRBD2 (5 bases each). The CDR3 has 16 amino acids. The V gene lost 6 bases and the J gene lost 1 base, with 19 bases spanning the gap. In germline, CDR1 is MNHEY, CDR2 SMNVEV (reference sequence).

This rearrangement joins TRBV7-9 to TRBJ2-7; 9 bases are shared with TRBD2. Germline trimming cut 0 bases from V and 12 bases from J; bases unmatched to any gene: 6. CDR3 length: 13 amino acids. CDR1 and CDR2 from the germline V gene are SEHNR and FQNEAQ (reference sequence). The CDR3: CASSLAREGARYF. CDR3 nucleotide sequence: TGTGCCAGCAGCTTAGCGCGGGAGGGGGCGCGGTACTTC. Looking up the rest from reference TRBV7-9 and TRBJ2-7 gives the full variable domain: DTGVSQNPRHKITKRGQNVTFRCDPISEHNRLYWYRQTLGQGPEFLTYFQNEAQLEKSRLLSDRFSAERPKGSFSTLEIQRTEQGDSAMYLCASSLAREGARYFGPGTRLTVT.

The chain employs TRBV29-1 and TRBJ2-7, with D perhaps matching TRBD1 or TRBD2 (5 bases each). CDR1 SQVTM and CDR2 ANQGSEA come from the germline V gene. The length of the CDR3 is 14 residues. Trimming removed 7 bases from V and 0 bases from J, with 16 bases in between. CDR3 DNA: TGCAGCGCGCTAGGGACGGACAACTCCTACGAGCAGTACTTC. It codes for CSALGTDNSYEQYF.

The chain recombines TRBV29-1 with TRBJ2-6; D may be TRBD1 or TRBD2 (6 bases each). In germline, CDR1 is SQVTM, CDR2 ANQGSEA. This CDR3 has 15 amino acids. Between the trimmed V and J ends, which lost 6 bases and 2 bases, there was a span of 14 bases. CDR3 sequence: CSVRWGAAGANVLTF. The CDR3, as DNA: TGCAGCGTGAGGTGGGGGGCGGCTGGGGCCAACGTCCTGACTTTC. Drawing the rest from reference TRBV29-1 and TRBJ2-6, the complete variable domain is SAVISQKPSRDICQRGTSLTIQCQVDSQVTMMFWYRQQPGQSLTLIATANQGSEATYESGFVIDKFPISRPNLTFSTLTVSNMSPEDSSIYLCSVRWGAAGANVLTFGAGSRLTVL.

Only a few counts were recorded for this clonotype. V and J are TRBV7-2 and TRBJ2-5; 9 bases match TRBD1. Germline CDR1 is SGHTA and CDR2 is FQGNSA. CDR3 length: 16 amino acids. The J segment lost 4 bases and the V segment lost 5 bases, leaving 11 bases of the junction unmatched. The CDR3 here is CASSLLTGGNRETQYF. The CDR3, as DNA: TGTGCCAGCAGCCTTCTTACAGGGGGCAATCGAGAGACCCAGTACTTC.

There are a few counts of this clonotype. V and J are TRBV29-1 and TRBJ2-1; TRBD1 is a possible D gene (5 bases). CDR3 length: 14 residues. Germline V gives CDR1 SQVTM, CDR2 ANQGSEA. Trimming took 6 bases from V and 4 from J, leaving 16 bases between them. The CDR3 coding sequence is TGCAGCGTAATCGGACAAACCTTTTACAATGAGCAGTTCTTC. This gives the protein CSVIGQTFYNEQFF.

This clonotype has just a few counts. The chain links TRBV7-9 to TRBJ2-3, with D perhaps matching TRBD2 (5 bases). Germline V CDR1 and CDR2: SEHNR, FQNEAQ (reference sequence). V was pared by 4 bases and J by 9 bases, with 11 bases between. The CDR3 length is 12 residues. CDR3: CASSSLTGTQYF. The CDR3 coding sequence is TGTGCCAGCAGCTCCTTAACGGGAACGCAGTATTTT.

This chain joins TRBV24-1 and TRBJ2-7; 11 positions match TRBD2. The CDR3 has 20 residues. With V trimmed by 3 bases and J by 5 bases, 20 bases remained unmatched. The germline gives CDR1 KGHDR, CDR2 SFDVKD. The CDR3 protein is CATSDGGTSGGFEGVDEQYF. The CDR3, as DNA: TGTGCCACCAGTGATGGCGGGACTAGCGGTGGGTTCGAGGGAGTAGACGAGCAGTACTTC.

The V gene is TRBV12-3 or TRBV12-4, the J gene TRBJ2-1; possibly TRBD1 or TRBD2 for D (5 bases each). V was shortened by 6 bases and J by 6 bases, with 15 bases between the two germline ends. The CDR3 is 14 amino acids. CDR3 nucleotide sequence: TGTGCCAGCAGCCGGGACCTAAAAGGCAATGAGCAGTTCTTC. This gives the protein CASSRDLKGNEQFF.

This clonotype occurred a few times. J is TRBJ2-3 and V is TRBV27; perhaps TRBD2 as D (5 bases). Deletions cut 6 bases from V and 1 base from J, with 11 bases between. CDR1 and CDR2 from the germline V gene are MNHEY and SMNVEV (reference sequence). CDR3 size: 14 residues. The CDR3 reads CASRRGIRTDTQYF. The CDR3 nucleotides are TGTGCCAGCAGACGAGGGATCCGCACAGATACGCAGTATTTT.

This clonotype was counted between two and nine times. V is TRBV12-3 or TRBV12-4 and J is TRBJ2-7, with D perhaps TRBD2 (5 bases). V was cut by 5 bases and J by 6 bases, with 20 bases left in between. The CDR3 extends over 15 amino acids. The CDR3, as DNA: TGTGCCAGCAGTCGCTCCTCTAGTGGAGGACGCGAGCAGTACTTC. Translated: CASSRSSSGGREQYF.

The CDR3 here is CASSRDVPLQDTQYF. The DNA for the CDR3 is TGTGCCAGCAGCCGGGACGTTCCCCTCCAAGATACGCAGTATTTT. The chain carries TRBV21-1 and TRBJ2-3; TRBD1, the table's D call, lacks a check against the DNA. TRBV21-1 is classified as a pseudogene. The CDR3 runs to 15 residues.

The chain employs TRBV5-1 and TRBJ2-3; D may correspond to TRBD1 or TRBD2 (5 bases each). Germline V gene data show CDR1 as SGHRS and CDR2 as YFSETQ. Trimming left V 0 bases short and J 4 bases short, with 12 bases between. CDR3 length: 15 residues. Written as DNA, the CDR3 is TGCGCCAGCAGCTTGGAGGGGTTGAGGGCAGATACGCAGTATTTT. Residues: CASSLEGLRADTQYF.

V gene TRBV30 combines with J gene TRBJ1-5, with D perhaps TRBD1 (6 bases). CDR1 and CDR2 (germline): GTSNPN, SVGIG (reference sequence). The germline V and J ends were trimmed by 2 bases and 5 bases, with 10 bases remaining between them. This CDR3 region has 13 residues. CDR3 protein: CAWSRGIDQPQHF. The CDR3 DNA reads TGTGCCTGGAGTAGGGGGATCGATCAGCCCCAGCATTTT.

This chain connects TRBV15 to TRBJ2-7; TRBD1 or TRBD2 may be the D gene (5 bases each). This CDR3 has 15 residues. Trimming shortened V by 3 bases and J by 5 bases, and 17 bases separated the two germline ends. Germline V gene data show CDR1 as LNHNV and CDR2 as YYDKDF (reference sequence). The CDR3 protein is CATSSRELVSDEQYF. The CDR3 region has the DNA TGTGCCACCAGCAGCAGGGAGCTTGTGAGCGACGAGCAGTACTTC.

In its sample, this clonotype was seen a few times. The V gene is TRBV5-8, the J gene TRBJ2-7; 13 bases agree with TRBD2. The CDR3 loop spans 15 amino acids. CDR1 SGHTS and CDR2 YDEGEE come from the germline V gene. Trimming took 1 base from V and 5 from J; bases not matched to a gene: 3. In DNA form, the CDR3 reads TGTGCCAGCAGCTTGTGGGGGACTAGCGGGGACGAGCAGTACTTC. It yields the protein CASSLWGTSGDEQYF.

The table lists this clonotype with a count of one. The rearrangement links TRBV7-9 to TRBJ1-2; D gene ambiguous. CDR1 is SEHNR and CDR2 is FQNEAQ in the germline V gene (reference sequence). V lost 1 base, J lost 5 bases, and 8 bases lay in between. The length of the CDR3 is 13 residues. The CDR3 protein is CASSLGTWYGYTF. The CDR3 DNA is TGTGCCAGCAGCTTAGGGACTTGGTATGGCTACACCTTC.

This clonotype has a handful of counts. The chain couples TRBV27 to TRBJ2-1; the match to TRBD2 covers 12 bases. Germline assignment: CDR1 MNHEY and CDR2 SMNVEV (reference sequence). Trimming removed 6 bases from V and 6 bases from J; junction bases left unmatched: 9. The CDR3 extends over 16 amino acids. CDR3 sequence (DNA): TGTGCCAGCAGGCGGGCCGGGACTAGCGGGTTCAATGAGCAGTTCTTC. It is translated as CASRRAGTSGFNEQFF.

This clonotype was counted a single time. The DNA for the CDR3 is TGTGCCAGCAGCTTAGGCGACTATGAGACCCAGTACTTC. Its protein product is CASSLGDYETQYF. The J gene is TRBJ2-5, the V gene TRBV7-8, with a weak D call TRBD2 (5 bases). Germline V gene lookup returns CDR1 SGHVS and CDR2 FQNEAQ. The CDR3 is made up of 13 amino acids. V lost 1 base to trimming and J lost 5 bases, with 8 bases between them.

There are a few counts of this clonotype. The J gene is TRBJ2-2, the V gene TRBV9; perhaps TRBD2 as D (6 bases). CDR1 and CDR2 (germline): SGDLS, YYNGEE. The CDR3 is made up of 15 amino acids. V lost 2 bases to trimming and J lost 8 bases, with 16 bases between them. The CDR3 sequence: CASSVGLPNQGELFF. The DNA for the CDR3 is TGTGCCAGCAGCGTCGGACTACCGAATCAGGGGGAGCTGTTTTTT.

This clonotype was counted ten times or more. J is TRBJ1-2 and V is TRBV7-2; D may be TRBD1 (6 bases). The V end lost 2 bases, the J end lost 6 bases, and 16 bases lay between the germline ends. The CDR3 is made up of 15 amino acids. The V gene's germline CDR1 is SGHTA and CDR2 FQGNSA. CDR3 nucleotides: TGTGCCAGCAGCTTATCACAAGGACAGATTAATGGCTACACCTTC. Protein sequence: CASSLSQGQINGYTF.

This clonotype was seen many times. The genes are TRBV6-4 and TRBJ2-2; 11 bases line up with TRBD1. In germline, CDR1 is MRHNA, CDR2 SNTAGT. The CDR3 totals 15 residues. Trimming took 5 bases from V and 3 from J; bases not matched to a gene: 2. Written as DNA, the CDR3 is TGTGCCAGCAGTCCGGGACAGGGGGACACCGGGGAGCTGTTTTTT. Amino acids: CASSPGQGDTGELFF.